This T cell receptor beta chain was sequenced in a study of control samples from healthy donors and cancer patients. Repertoires were generated with immunoSEQ multiplex PCR, while TCRdb's copy carries only in-frame clones and drops some. The sample contains about 5,500 clones, over 60% of which appear only once. The CDR3 runs to 13 residues. Germline V gene data show CDR1 as PRHDT and CDR2 as FYEKMQ (reference sequence). V lost 1 base and J lost 4, with 8 bases in between. J is TRBJ2-7 and V is TRBV13; weak D call: TRBD1 (6 bases). This TCR was recovered from a male donor with melanoma. The material sequenced was formalin-fixed, paraffin-embedded tissue. This chain's CDR3 is CASSLAGHYEQYF. The DNA of the CDR3 is TGTGCCAGCAGCTTAGCGGGACATTACGAGCAGTACTTC.